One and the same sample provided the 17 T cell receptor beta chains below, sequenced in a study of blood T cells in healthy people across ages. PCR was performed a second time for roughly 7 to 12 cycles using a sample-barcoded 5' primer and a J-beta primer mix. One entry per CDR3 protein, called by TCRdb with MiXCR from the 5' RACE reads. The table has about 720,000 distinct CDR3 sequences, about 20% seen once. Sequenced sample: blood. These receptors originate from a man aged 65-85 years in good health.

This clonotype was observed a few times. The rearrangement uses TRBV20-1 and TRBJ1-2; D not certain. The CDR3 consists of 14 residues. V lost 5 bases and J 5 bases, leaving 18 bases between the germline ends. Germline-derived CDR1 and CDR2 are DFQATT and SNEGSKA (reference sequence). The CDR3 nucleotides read TGCAGTGCTTCCGGGAGACCGGATGAGTATGGCTACACCTTC. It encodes CSASGRPDEYGYTF.

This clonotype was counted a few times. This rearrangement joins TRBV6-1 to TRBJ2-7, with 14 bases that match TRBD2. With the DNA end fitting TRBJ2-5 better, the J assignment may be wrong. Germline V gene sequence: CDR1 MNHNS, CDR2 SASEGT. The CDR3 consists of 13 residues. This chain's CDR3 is CASETSGRGTQYF. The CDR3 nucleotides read TGTGCCAGCGAGACTAGCGGGAGGGGGACCCAGTACTTC.

The CDR3 is CASSRGYYEQYF. The DNA of the CDR3 is TGTGCCAGCAGTCGGGGATACTACGAGCAGTACTTC. The V gene is TRBV6-2 or TRBV6-3, the J gene TRBJ2-7; D might be TRBD2 (5 bases). V lost 5 bases, J lost 3 bases, and 8 bases lay in between. Germline V lookup: CDR1 MNHEY, CDR2 SVGEGT. CDR3 length: 12 residues.

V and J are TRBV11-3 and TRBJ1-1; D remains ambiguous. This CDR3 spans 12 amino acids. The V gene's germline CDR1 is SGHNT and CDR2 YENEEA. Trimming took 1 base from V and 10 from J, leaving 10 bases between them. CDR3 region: CASSLAISRAFF. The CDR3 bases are TGTGCCAGCAGCTTAGCGATTAGTCGAGCTTTCTTT.

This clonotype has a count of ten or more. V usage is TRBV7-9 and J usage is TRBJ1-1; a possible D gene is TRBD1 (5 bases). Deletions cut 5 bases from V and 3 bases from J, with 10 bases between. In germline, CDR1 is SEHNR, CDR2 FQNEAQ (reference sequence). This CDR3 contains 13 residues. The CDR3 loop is CASSTRGDTEAFF. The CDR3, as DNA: TGTGCCAGCAGCACCAGAGGGGACACTGAAGCTTTCTTT.

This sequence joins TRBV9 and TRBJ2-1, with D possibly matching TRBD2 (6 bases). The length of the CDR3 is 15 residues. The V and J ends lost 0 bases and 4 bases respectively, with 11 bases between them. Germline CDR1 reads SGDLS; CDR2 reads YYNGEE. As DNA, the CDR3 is TGTGCCAGCAGCGTAGCAACGGGAGCTTACAATGAGCAGTTCTTC. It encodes CASSVATGAYNEQFF.

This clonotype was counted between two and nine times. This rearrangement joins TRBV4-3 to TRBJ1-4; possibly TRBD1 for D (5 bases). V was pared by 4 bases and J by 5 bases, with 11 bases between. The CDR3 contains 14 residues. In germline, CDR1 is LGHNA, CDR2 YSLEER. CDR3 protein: CASSRWGSNEKLFF. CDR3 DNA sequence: TGCGCCAGCAGCCGGTGGGGGTCGAATGAAAAACTGTTTTTT.

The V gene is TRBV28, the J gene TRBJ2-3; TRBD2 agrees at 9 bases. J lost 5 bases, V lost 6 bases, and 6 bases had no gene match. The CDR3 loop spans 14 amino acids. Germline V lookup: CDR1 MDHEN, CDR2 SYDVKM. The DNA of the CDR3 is TGTGCCAGCAGGGCGGCGGGAGGGGGAGATACGCAGTATTTT. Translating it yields CASRAAGGGDTQYF. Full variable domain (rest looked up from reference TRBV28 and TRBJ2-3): DVKVTQSSRYLVKRTGEKVFLECVQDMDHENMFWYRQDPGLGLRLIYFSYDVKMKEKGDIPEGYSVSREKKERFSLILESASTNQTSMYLCASRAAGGGDTQYFGPGTRLTVL.

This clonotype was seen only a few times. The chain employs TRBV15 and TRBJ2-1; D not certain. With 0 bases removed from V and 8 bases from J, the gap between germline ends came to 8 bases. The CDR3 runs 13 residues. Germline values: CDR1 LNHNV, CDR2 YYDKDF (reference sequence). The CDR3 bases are TGTGCCACCAGCAGAGATCCTTTGTATGAGCAGTTCTTC. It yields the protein CATSRDPLYEQFF.

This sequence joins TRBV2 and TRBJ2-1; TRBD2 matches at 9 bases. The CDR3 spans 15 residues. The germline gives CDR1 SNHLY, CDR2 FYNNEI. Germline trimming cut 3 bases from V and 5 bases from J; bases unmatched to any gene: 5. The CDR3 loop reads CASSEKTSGNNEQFF. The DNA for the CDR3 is TGTGCCAGCAGTGAGAAGACTAGCGGCAACAATGAGCAGTTCTTC. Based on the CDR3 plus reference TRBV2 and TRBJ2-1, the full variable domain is EPEVTQTPSHQVTQMGQEVILRCVPISNHLYFYWYRQILGQKVEFLVSFYNNEISEKSEIFDDQFSVERPDGSNFTLKIRSTKLEDSAMYFCASSEKTSGNNEQFFGPGTRLTVL.

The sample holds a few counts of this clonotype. The CDR3 sequence: CASSPGRGSYNEQFF. The CDR3, as DNA: TGTGCCAGCAGTCCCGGACGGGGCTCCTACAATGAGCAGTTCTTC. The chain recombines TRBV12-3 or TRBV12-4 with TRBJ2-1, with D possibly matching TRBD2 (5 bases). This CDR3 comprises 15 residues. Trimming took 5 bases from V and 0 from J, leaving 11 bases between them.

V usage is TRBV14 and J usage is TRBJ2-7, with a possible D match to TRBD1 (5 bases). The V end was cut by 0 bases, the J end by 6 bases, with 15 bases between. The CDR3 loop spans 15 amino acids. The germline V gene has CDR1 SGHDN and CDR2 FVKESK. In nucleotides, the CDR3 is TGTGCCAGCAGCCAAGAAAGCAGGGCCAGCAGCGAGCAGTACTTC. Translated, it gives CASSQESRASSEQYF.

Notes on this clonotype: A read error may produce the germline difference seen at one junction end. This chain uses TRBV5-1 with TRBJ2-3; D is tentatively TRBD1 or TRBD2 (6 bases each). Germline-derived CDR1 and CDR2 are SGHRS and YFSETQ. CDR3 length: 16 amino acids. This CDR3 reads CASSRNVGGNTDMQYF. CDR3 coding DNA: TGCGCCAGCAGCCGAAATGTCGGGGGCAACACAGATATGCAGTATTTT.

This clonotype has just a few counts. The CDR3 sequence: CASSPIATGFSYGYTF. DNA of the CDR3: TGTGCCAGCAGCCCAATTGCGACAGGGTTCAGCTATGGCTACACCTTC. The chain carries TRBV28 and TRBJ1-2; 7 bases line up with TRBD1. This CDR3 comprises 16 residues. From germline, CDR1 is MDHEN and CDR2 SYDVKM. V was pared by 6 bases and J by 4 bases, with 14 bases of the junction left unmatched.

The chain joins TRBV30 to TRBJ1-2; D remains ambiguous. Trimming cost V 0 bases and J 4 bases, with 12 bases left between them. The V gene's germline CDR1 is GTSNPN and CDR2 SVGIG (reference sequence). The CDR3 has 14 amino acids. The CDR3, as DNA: TGTGCCTGGAGTGTACGTCGGGTTGCCTATGGCTACACCTTC. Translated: CAWSVRRVAYGYTF.

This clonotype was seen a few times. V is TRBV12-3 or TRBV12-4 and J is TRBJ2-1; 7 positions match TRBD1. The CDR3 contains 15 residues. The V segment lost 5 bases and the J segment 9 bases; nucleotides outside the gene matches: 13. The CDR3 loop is CASSPRQNSGGEQFF. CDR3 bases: TGTGCCAGCAGTCCCCGCCAAAACTCAGGGGGTGAGCAGTTCTTC.

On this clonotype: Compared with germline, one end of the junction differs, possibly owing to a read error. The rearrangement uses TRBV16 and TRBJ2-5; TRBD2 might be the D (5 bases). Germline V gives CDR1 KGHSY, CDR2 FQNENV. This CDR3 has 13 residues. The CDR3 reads CASSRGYDSQCGF. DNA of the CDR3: TGTGCCAGCAGCCGAGGGTATGACTCCCAATGTGGCTTC.